Below, one T cell receptor (beta chain) is given with its context. This specimen comes from a study of shared clonotypes between healthy human individuals. This CDR3 is built from 12 residues. CDR1 is MDHEN and CDR2 is SYDVKM in the germline V gene. The V end was cut by 6 bases, the J end by 4 bases, with 6 bases between. Each subset's genomic DNA was split evenly across several immunoSEQ plates. Using ten immunoSEQ deep assay plates, investigators sequenced unsorted PBMC DNA. Study processing details: ImmunoSEQ yielded junction-only sequences lacking quality scores, so filtering differed. Some clones are missing from TCRdb's copy, which holds only in-frame ones; the method was immunoSEQ multiplex PCR. V, J and clone size derive from that table, while D and trimming were established from the DNA sequence. The repertoire holds hundreds of thousands of clones, with roughly 79% as singletons.

The chain couples TRBV28 to TRBJ2-2; D not resolved. The sample taken for sequencing was PBMCs. This clonotype was sampled from a woman in her thirties or forties in good health. Some clones in this sample may be carry-over from other donors' samples. CDR3 DNA: TGTGCCAGCAGGGTTAGCACCGGGGAGCTGTTTTTT. Its protein is CASRVSTGELFF.